This T cell receptor beta chain originates from a study of cytomegalovirus exposure and HLA in healthy donors. The CDR3 is 14 residues long. Looked up from germline, CDR1 is MDHEN and CDR2 is SYDVKM. V was pared by 6 bases and J by 10 bases, with 16 bases between. In the PCR, 60 Vbeta and 13 Jbeta primers were used. The method was immunoSEQ multiplex PCR; TCRdb's version includes in-frame clones alone and lacks a portion of them. The table shows some 95,000 clones, with around 84% occurring only once. The TCR originated in a woman aged 35 to 49 in good health and CMV-seropositive. The chain couples TRBV28 to TRBJ1-6; the D gene is possibly TRBD1 (5 bases). Source material: PBMCs. In nucleotides, the CDR3 is TGTGCCAGCAGGCGAAACAGGTCTCCCTCACCCCTCCACTTT. This encodes CASRRNRSPSPLHF.